Given below is one T cell receptor beta chain in context. Assay: immunoSEQ multiplex PCR; the TCRdb copy retains only in-frame clones and omits some. This table has fewer than 500,000 clones, roughly 87% appearing once. The data derive from a study of blood T cell repertoires in COVID-19. Source material: PBMCs or T cells enriched from blood (not recorded which). The sequence was collected from a woman aged 18-29 years who had recovered from COVID-19.

For the CDR3, the DNA is TGTGCCAGCAGCCCGCTACGGGGGAACACTGAAGCTTTCTTT. It specifies CASSPLRGNTEAFF. The rearrangement joins TRBV7-9 to TRBJ1-1; no clear D. V was cut by 5 bases and J by 1 base, with 11 bases left in between. This CDR3 has 14 amino acids. Germline CDR1 is SEHNR and CDR2 is FQNEAQ (reference sequence).